This T cell receptor beta chain stems from a study of technical replicates of blood from a few donors. This clone was counted a single time. The V gene's germline CDR1 is SGHTA and CDR2 FQGNSA. There are 16 residues in the CDR3. V was pared by 5 bases and J by 7 bases, with 12 bases of the junction left unmatched. TCRdb's copy holds only in-frame clones and misses some; the assay was immunoSEQ multiplex PCR. This table holds about 100,000 clones, approximately 95% found once. The receptor was isolated from a human donor in good health. Source material: T cells isolated from PBMCs. The rearrangement joins TRBV7-2 to TRBJ1-5, with TRBD1 matching over 9 bases. The chain's CDR3 is CASSVGQQGAGQPQHF. CDR3 DNA: TGTGCCAGCAGCGTCGGACAACAGGGGGCAGGACAGCCCCAGCATTTT.